The sequence of this T cell receptor beta chain was determined in a study of shared clonotypes between healthy human individuals (dated by TCRdb to 2018 to 2020). In terms of the full investigation: Three men and a couple of women, aged 18 to 49 years, made up the cohort. Per donor, three plates each were used for CD4 naive and CD4 memory, two for CD8 naive, and one for CD8 memory. To increase sequencing depth and limit assay-specific biases, TCR repertoire library preparation and sequencing were carried out by different laboratories using diverse techniques. Each donor's leukapheresis produced roughly between roughly 0.85 and 10 billion PBMCs. To estimate repertoire size and how much clonotypes are shared between individuals, the study performed deep sequencing of blood TCR repertoires from about five healthy adults. The study at large found these results: Sampling was limited to blood, and TCR repertoires in tissue likely differ from TCR repertoires in blood. Because the study included only a small number of donors, the genetic and exposure-history diversity represented was limited. Incomplete sequencing was indicated by rarefaction of sorted-subset datasets, despite the large sequencing depth. Clonotypes shared by all four sorted-subset donors showed higher generation probabilities than non-shared clonotypes. Based on pairwise subsampling, the degree of clonotype sharing among donors was expected to be affected by sequencing depth. Across four donors, around 5% of naive CD4, roughly 3.8% of naive CD8, under 2.5% of memory CD4, and 0.4% to 0.45% of memory CD8 clonotypes were shared. Estimated clonotype richness was generally larger for naive than for memory subsets.

Of note for this clone: Its antigen remains undetermined. No quality values exist for individual bases; no much larger clone is one base distant.

Using the deep immunoSEQ assay, TCR CDR3 regions were amplified from genomic DNA by multiplex PCR. Genomic DNA extracted from each cell subset was distributed evenly over all wells of several immunoSEQ 96-well plates, and each plate served as one replicate. For sorted subsets, roughly 200 ng of genomic DNA, equivalent to some 30,000 T cell genomes, went into each replicate PCR. The purified libraries were quantified using a Qubit 3.0 fluorometer, sized with a Bioanalyzer 2100, and then quantified again using the KAPA Library Quantification kit. Every immunoSEQ 96-well plate was sequenced on a separate single-read 150-cycle Illumina NextSeq 550 flow cell. The original methods were these. Because the immunoSEQ output held only junctional sequences and lacked quality scores, the filtering could not match the filtering applied to full-length reads. To assign V/J genes and CDR3, sequences were annotated against IMGT germline references using PyIR, a Python wrapper for IgBLAST v1.9. Reads were filtered out if the reads had weak V/J assignments (E-value above 1e-6), no CDR3, stop codons, out-of-frame junctions, or ambiguous translated residues. A V3J clonotype was defined by an identical inferred V gene, J gene, and CDR3 amino acid sequence. Percentage overlap between repertoires was computed as shared unique clonotypes divided by the size of the smaller repertoire. Repertoire richness was assessed with RTK rarefaction, the Chao1 estimator, and Recon v2.1 estimates of unobserved clonotypes. Generation probabilities were computed with OLGA for all TCRbeta clonotypes obtained by the gDNA method from a few donors. TCRdb took this table from immuneACCESS and kept in-frame rearrangements with V and J called. Such tables lack part of the clones; where checked against another copy, unresolved V genes explain under half of the gap, and the rest is unexplained. V, J and clone size derive from that table, while D and trimming were established from the DNA sequence. The sample yields about 2.2 million clones; roughly 95% were counted once. The ten largest clones represent about 1.7% of the sample.

The germline V gene supplies CDR1 MDHEN and CDR2 SYDVKM. The CDR3 goes from the cysteine to the phenylalanine over 15 residues. Only the CDR3 DNA stays, 45 bases, in frame from base 1. From V the trimming removes 5 bases and from J it removes 7 bases, while the gene matches leave 12 bases of the junction unaccounted for. CD8 naive samples were CD45RO-negative cells positively selected for CCR7, giving a CD45RA+CCR7+ population that excluded TemRA cells. Healthy HIV-negative adults with no recently reported acute infections or vaccinations were included as donors. All donors were Caucasian adults living in Nashville, Tennessee, USA. After blood collection by leukapheresis, PBMCs were isolated using Ficoll-Histopaque density gradient centrifugation and then cryopreserved in the vapor phase of liquid nitrogen. Analytical flow cytometry was used to check the purity and quantity of each magnetically sorted T cell population. Each sorted fraction had its genomic DNA isolated and then quantified by UV absorbance on a Nanodrop 2000c.

The rearranged chain carries TRBV28 and TRBJ2-7; 9 middle bases align to TRBD1. Sequencing was done on a sample of naive CD8+ T cells from PBMCs. Taken with the paper, the label for cell subset or site translates to: CD45RA+CCR7+. The source of this sequence is a young man in good health. Some clones in this sample may be carry-over from other donors' samples. The CDR3 reads CASSTPGQGRIEQYF. The nucleotide sequence reads as follows: TGTGCCAGCAGTACCCCGGGACAGGGACGGATTGAGCAGTACTTC.